The rows below give T cell receptor beta chains drawn from one sample of a study of blood T cells in healthy people across ages. A single record per CDR3 protein comes from TCRdb applying MiXCR to the 5' RACE reads. Among around 790,000 distinct CDR3 sequences listed, under 45% were seen once. The source material was blood. These TCRs come from a man in his sixties in good health. The CDR3 runs from the conserved cysteine through the conserved F or W. A D gene is named only where the DNA matches it firmly. Clone size, where shown, is once, few, many, or a class for clones that have expanded.

CDR3	DNA	D	V	J	size
CASSLIGGPQETQYF	TGTGCCAGCAGCTTAATCGGGGGCCCCCAAGAGACCCAGTACTTC	-	TRBV7-3	TRBJ2-5	-
CASSLGSVQGGNEQYF	TGTGCCAGCAGCTTAGGTTCTGTACAGGGGGGGAACGAGCAGTACTTC	-	TRBV7-2	TRBJ2-7	many
CASSQGGAGGEQYF	TGCGCCAGCAGCCAAGGAGGAGCAGGGGGGGAGCAGTACTTC	-	TRBV4-3	TRBJ2-7	-
CASKTTGGTNNEQFF	TGTGCCAGCAAGACGACAGGGGGAACTAACAATGAGCAGTTCTTC	TRBD1	TRBV12-3/TRBV12-4	TRBJ2-1	-
CASSQTYYEQYF	TGTGCCAGCAGCCAAACATATTACGAGCAGTACTTC	-	TRBV14	TRBJ2-7	few
CSVGRRDSFWETQYF	TGCAGCGTTGGCCGCCGGGACAGCTTTTGGGAGACCCAGTACTTC	TRBD1	TRBV29-1	TRBJ2-5	few
CSVGTGGNTEAFF	TGCAGCGTGGGGACAGGGGGGAACACTGAAGCTTTCTTT	TRBD1	TRBV29-1	TRBJ1-1	-
CASHSRGGANVLTF	TGTGCCAGCCACAGTAGGGGGGGGGCCAACGTCCTGACTTTC	-	TRBV7-2	TRBJ2-6	many
CASSLALGSGANVLTF	TGTGCCAGCAGCTTAGCGCTGGGCTCTGGGGCCAACGTCCTGACTTTC	-	TRBV7-9	TRBJ2-6	many
CASSLDSPSNQPQHF	TGTGCCAGCAGCCTCGACAGCCCTAGCAATCAGCCCCAGCATTTT	-	TRBV12-3/TRBV12-4	TRBJ1-5	few
CASSQLAGFYNEQFF	TGCGCCAGCAGCCAGCTAGCGGGGTTCTACAATGAGCAGTTCTTC	TRBD2	TRBV4-3	TRBJ2-1	-
CASSFKPRTSGLQETQYF	TGTGCCAGCAGCTTTAAGCCTCGGACTAGCGGGTTACAAGAGACCCAGTACTTC	TRBD2	TRBV7-8	TRBJ2-5	few
CSVMLAGNNEQFF	TGCAGCGTTATGCTAGCGGGGAACAATGAGCAGTTCTTC	TRBD2	TRBV29-1	TRBJ2-1	-
CASSTDRDHGYTF	TGTGCCAGCAGCACGGACAGGGACCATGGCTACACCTTC	TRBD1	TRBV7-2	TRBJ1-2	few
CASSLDGGTLRADTQYF	TGTGCCAGCAGCTTAGACGGGGGCACTTTAAGGGCAGATACGCAGTATTTT	-	TRBV11-2	TRBJ2-3	few
CASSLLGGVYNSPLHF	TGTGCCAGCAGTTTATTGGGGGGTGTCTATAATTCACCCCTCCACTTT	-	TRBV27	TRBJ1-6	many
CASSSRTGSGQPQHF	TGTGCCAGCAGCTCCCGGACAGGGAGCGGTCAGCCCCAGCATTTT	TRBD1	TRBV6-2/TRBV6-3	TRBJ1-5	-
CATSDSRVGDTQYF	TGTGCCACCAGTGATTCGCGGGTGGGCGATACGCAGTATTTT	-	TRBV24-1	TRBJ2-3	-
CASSQAPGPNAYEQYF	TGCGCCAGCAGCCAAGCACCGGGACCGAATGCCTACGAGCAGTACTTC	-	TRBV4-1	TRBJ2-7	-
CASSQGVEGETQYF	TGCGCCAGCAGCCAAGGGGTAGAGGGAGAGACCCAGTACTTC	-	TRBV4-3	TRBJ2-5	many
CASSLDKTLDEQYF	TGTGCCAGCAGCTTGGACAAGACCTTAGACGAGCAGTACTTC	-	TRBV7-9	TRBJ2-7	many
CSASPGHDYGYTF	TGCAGTGCTAGTCCGGGACACGACTATGGCTACACCTTC	-	TRBV20-1	TRBJ1-2	few
CASSWAKGAVNEQFF	TGCGCCAGCAGCTGGGCTAAGGGCGCGGTCAATGAGCAGTTCTTC	-	TRBV5-1	TRBJ2-1	-
CASSYGQTTYNEQFF	TGTGCCAGCAGTTACGGGCAGACCACCTACAATGAGCAGTTCTTC	-	TRBV6-2/TRBV6-3	TRBJ2-1	-
CSASRTVSYEQYF	TGCAGTGCTTCAAGGACAGTCTCCTACGAGCAGTACTTC	-	TRBV20-1	TRBJ2-7	many
CASSRQGAGNTEAFF	TGTGCCAGCAGTCGGCAGGGGGCAGGGAACACTGAAGCTTTCTTT	TRBD1	TRBV28	TRBJ1-1	few
CASSLRSVSSGTYEQYF	TGTGCCAGCAGCTTACGGTCGGTGTCTAGCGGCACCTACGAGCAGTACTTC	TRBD2	TRBV13	TRBJ2-7	-
CASVSGSGLGGADYGYTF	TGTGCCAGCGTGTCGGGGTCGGGCCTAGGGGGCGCGGACTATGGCTACACCTTC	TRBD1	TRBV7-9	TRBJ1-2	few
CASSLRQAATGEQFF	TGTGCCAGCAGTCTTAGACAGGCGGCGACAGGAGAGCAGTTCTTC	-	TRBV6-2/TRBV6-3	TRBJ2-1	-
CSRRTSGASFPNEQFF	TGCAGCCGAAGGACTAGCGGGGCTTCGTTTCCCAATGAGCAGTTCTTC	TRBD2	TRBV29-1	TRBJ2-1	few
CASSSSPTDQETQYF	TGTGCCAGCAGCTCTTCTCCGACGGATCAAGAGACCCAGTACTTC	-	TRBV9	TRBJ2-5	-
CSVAADEETQYF	TGCAGCGTTGCAGCAGACGAAGAGACCCAGTACTTC	-	TRBV29-1	TRBJ2-5	-
CASSQGTGPYNEQYF	TGTGCCAGCAGCCAAGGGACAGGGCCCTACAATGAGCAGTACTTC	TRBD1	TRBV3-1	TRBJ2-7	-
CSASEAGVGNGYTF	TGCAGTGCTAGTGAAGCGGGCGTAGGGAATGGCTACACCTTC	-	TRBV20-1	TRBJ1-2	-
CAISSGRPFATGYTF	TGTGCCATCAGCTCGGGACGACCTTTTGCGACTGGCTACACCTTC	-	TRBV10-3	TRBJ1-2	few
CASSPGTAEMNAEAFF	TGTGCCAGCAGTCCCGGGACAGCAGAAATGAACGCTGAAGCTTTCTTT	TRBD1	TRBV28	TRBJ1-1	-
CASSPRTVSEQFF	TGCGCCAGCAGCCCCCGGACAGTGTCAGAGCAGTTCTTC	-	TRBV5-1	TRBJ2-1	few
CASSPDRDYNNEQFF	TGTGCCAGCAGCCCGGACAGGGATTACAACAATGAGCAGTTCTTC	TRBD1	TRBV7-2	TRBJ2-1	few
CSARDQLGQGLLAGNTIYF	TGCAGTGCTAGAGATCAGCTAGGACAGGGGTTACTGGCTGGAAACACCATATATTTT	TRBD1	TRBV20-1	TRBJ1-3	few
CASSYSRSSYNSPLHF	TGTGCCAGCAGTTACTCCAGGAGCTCCTATAATTCACCCCTCCACTTT	-	TRBV6-2/TRBV6-3	TRBJ1-6	-
CASSYFGAGETQYF	TGTGCCAGCAGTTACTTTGGGGCAGGGGAGACCCAGTACTTC	-	TRBV6-2/TRBV6-3	TRBJ2-5	-
CSAAKERPTYNEQFF	TGCAGTGCCGCCAAGGAGCGGCCAACCTACAATGAGCAGTTCTTC	-	TRBV20-1	TRBJ2-1	-
CASSFQALNTEAFF	TGTGCCAGCAGTTTTCAGGCACTTAACACTGAAGCTTTCTTT	-	TRBV12-3/TRBV12-4	TRBJ1-1	-
CASISGTVEETQYF	TGTGCCAGCATCTCGGGGACAGTAGAAGAGACCCAGTACTTC	TRBD1	TRBV5-5	TRBJ2-5	-
CAGSLHWGTYGYTF	TGCGCCGGCAGCCTCCACTGGGGTACCTATGGCTACACCTTC	-	TRBV4-3	TRBJ1-2	-
CASSNVRETLLYEQYF	TGTGCCAGCAGCAACGTAAGGGAGACCCTCCTCTACGAGCAGTACTTC	-	TRBV21-1	TRBJ2-7	-
CASSLGQGHAGANVLTF	TGTGCCAGCAGCTTAGGGCAGGGTCACGCTGGGGCCAACGTCCTGACTTTC	-	TRBV7-6	TRBJ2-6	many
CASSFGTDMSNEQFF	TGTGCCAGCAGCTTCGGGACAGACATGTCCAATGAGCAGTTCTTC	TRBD1	TRBV9	TRBJ2-1	few
CASSLHQETQYF	TGCGCCAGCAGCTTGCACCAAGAGACCCAGTACTTC	-	TRBV5-1	TRBJ2-5	many
CSVRALKTYNEQFF	TGCAGTGTTAGGGCCCTTAAAACCTACAATGAGCAGTTCTTC	-	TRBV20-1	TRBJ2-1	-
CASREHGGPREQYF	TGTGCCAGCAGGGAACACGGGGGCCCTAGGGAGCAGTACTTC	-	TRBV28	TRBJ2-7	-
CSAISGGRSYEQFF	TGCAGTGCTATAAGCGGGGGGCGATCCTACGAGCAGTTCTTC	TRBD2	TRBV20-1	TRBJ2-1	many
CAISDSGAIGELFF	TGTGCCATCAGTGACAGCGGGGCGATCGGGGAGCTGTTTTTT	TRBD2	TRBV10-3	TRBJ2-2	-
CASSLGQKQETQYF	TGTGCCAGCAGCTTGGGACAGAAACAAGAGACCCAGTACTTC	TRBD1	TRBV7-2	TRBJ2-5	many
CASSLAGVEQYF	TGTGCCAGCAGCTTAGCGGGGGTCGAGCAGTACTTC	-	TRBV13	TRBJ2-7	-
CSARSYVGNTEAFF	TGCAGTGCTAGATCATATGTAGGGAACACTGAAGCTTTCTTT	-	TRBV20-1	TRBJ1-1	once
CASSPEGVGNSPLHF	TGCGCCAGCAGCCCGGAGGGGGTAGGTAATTCACCCCTCCACTTT	-	TRBV5-1	TRBJ1-6	few
CASSCREGTDTQYF	TGTGCCAGCAGTTGCCGGGAGGGCACAGATACGCAGTATTTT	TRBD2	TRBV12-3/TRBV12-4	TRBJ2-3	-
CASSVLVAGEQYF	TGTGCCAGCAGTGTTCTTGTAGCGGGGGAGCAGTACTTC	TRBD2	TRBV2	TRBJ2-7	-
CASSRPQGVENTGELFF	TGTGCCAGCAGTCGTCCCCAGGGCGTAGAGAACACCGGGGAGCTGTTTTTT	-	TRBV12-3/TRBV12-4	TRBJ2-2	few